This record looks at one T cell receptor (beta chain) sequence and its context. This record comes from a study of somatic mutations in cytotoxic T cells in rheumatoid arthritis. The CDR3 spans 18 residues. The trim removed 3 bases at V and 7 bases at J, leaving 10 bases unmatched. CDR1 and CDR2 (germline): MNHNS, SASEGT. TCRdb's table, derived via immunoSEQ multiplex PCR, lists solely in-frame clones and lacks some. This sample has tens of thousands of clones; roughly 80% occur once, and the top ten carry 3.8%. The J gene is TRBJ2-2, the V gene TRBV6-1, with TRBD2 identical over 14 bases. The sample consisted of CD8+ T cells sorted from blood. This clonotype was obtained from an adult with rheumatoid arthritis. CDR3 nucleotides: TGTGCCAGCAGTGACCGACTAGCGGGGGGGCTTTTAGGCGGGGAGCTGTTTTTT. Its translation: CASSDRLAGGLLGGELFF.